This T cell receptor (beta chain) was retrieved from a study of regulatory and conventional T cells in RAG deficiency. Study-wide results and limits: In Omenn syndrome, sorted "Tregs" may be peripherally activated cells. Compared with controls, unique Treg TCR beta sequences dropped around 110-fold in Omenn syndrome and CID/AS. Omenn patients showed >90% Treg-Tconv overlap and shorter CDR3 lengths.

A remark on this clone: Its antigen remains unidentified.

Genomic DNA came from blood regulatory T cells gated CD4+ CD25-high CD127-low. The eight patients with RAG deficiency had SCID (one), Omenn syndrome (two), or CID/atypical SCID (five). The data were produced by immunoSEQ multiplex PCR, yet TCRdb's version contains in-frame clones alone and is incomplete. The sample has about 500 clones, over 80% seen once; the top ten hold roughly 25%. Germline CDR1 is SGDLS and CDR2 is YYNGEE. The length of the CDR3 is 11 residues. The ends were cut back, 0 bases at V and 4 bases at J, with 1 base in the middle. This receptor was identified in a human donor with RAG deficiency presenting as severe combined immunodeficiency. Input material: Tregs sorted from blood. The V and J genes are TRBV9 and TRBJ2-5; D not certain. CDR3 in DNA: TGTGCCAGCAGCGTAGTAGAGACCCAGTACTTC. Translating it yields CASSVVETQYF. The full variable domain, its missing parts supplied by reference TRBV9 and TRBJ2-5, is DSGVTQTPKHLITATGQRVTLRCSPRSGDLSVYWYQQSLDQGLQFLIQYYNGEERAKGNILERFSAQQFPDLHSELNLSSLELGDSALYFCASSVVETQYFGPGTRLLVL.